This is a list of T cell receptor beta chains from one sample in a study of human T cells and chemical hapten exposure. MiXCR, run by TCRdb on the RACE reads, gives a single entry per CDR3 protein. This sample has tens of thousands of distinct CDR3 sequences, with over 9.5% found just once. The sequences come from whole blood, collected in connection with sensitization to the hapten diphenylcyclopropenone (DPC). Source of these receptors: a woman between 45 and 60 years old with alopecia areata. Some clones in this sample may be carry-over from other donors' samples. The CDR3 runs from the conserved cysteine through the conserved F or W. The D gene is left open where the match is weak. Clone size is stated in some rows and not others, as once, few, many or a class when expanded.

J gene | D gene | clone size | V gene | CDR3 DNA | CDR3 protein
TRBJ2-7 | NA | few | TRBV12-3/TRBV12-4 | TGTGCCAGCAGTTCACAGGTCTACGAGCAGTACTTC | CASSSQVYEQYF
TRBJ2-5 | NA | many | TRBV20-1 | TGCAGTGCTAGGGGGATGGACCAAGAGACCCAGTACTTC | CSARGMDQETQYF
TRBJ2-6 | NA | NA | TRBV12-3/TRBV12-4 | TGTGCCAGCAGTTTTGAGACGGGGTTGGGGGCCAACGTCCTGACTTTC | CASSFETGLGANVLTF
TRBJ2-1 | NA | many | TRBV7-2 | TGTGCCAGCAGCTTCTTCCGCATGGACAATGAGCAGTTCTTC | CASSFFRMDNEQFF
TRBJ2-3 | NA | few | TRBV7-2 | TGTGCCAGCCTAAGGACGGCCTTTGATACGCAGTATTTT | CASLRTAFDTQYF
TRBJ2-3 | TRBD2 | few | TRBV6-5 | TGTGCCAGCAGCCCGCCCGGGACTAGCGGGCGAGACACAGATACGCAGTATTTT | CASSPPGTSGRDTDTQYF
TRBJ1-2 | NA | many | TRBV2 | TGTGCCAGCAGTGAAGCGCGTCGGGGGTACGGCTACACCTTC | CASSEARRGYGYTF
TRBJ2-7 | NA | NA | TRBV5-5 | TGTGCCAGCAGCTGGGGGTTAGGAAAGTACGAGCAGTACTTC | CASSWGLGKYEQYF
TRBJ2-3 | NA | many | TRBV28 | TGTGCCGGCCAAGGGGGGGGCACAGATACGCAGTATTTT | CAGQGGGTDTQYF
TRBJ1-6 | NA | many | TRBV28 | TGTGCCAGCAATCCCGACAGCTATAATTCACCCCTCCACTTT | CASNPDSYNSPLHF
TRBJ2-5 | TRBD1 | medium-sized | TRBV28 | TGTGCCAGCACGGGGGACAGGAAAAAGACCCAGTACTTC | CASTGDRKKTQYF
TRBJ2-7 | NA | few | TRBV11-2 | TGTGCCAGCAGCTTAGGGTCAGGGGTTGGGTACGAGCAGTACTTC | CASSLGSGVGYEQYF
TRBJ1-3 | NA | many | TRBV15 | TGTGCCACCAGCAGAGCCGTTGCTGGAAACACCATATATTTT | CATSRAVAGNTIYF
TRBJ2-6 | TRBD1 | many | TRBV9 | TGTGCCAGCAGCCCATTCGATAGGGGGCTTGACTCTGGGGCCAACGTCCTGACTTTC | CASSPFDRGLDSGANVLTF
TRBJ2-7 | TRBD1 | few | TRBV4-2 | TGTGCCAGCAGCCAAGTGGGACAGGGCACCTACGAGCAGTACTTC | CASSQVGQGTYEQYF
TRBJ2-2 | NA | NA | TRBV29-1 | TGCAGCGTTCGTCAGACTCCCGGGGAGCTGTTTTTT | CSVRQTPGELFF
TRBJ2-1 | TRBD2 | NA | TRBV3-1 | TGTGCCAGCAGCCAAAGTCCTAGCGGGGGCTTGCTTAAGTTCTTC | CASSQSPSGGLLKFF
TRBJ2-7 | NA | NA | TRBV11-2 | TGTGCCAGCGGCTTAGATCAAGTCCGGGGAGGCGAGCAGTACTTC | CASGLDQVRGGEQYF
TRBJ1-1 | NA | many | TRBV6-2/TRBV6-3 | TGTGCCAGCACCGAACAGGGAGGTCGTAATGAAGCTTTCTTT | CASTEQGGRNEAFF
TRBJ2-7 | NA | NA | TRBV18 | TGTGCCAGCTCACCACCGGGCAGGGTCTCCTACGAGCAGTACTTC | CASSPPGRVSYEQYF
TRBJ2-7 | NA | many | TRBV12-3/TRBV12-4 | TGTGCCAGCGGAGGCAGACACTCCTACGAGCAGTACTTC | CASGGRHSYEQYF
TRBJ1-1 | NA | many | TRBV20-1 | TGCAGTGCTCCCCCCGGGTTGGAGGCCATGAACACTGAAGCTTTCTTT | CSAPPGLEAMNTEAFF
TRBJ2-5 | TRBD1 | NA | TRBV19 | TGTGCCAGTAGTGCCGGACAGGGAATGGGCCAAGAGACCCAGTACTTC | CASSAGQGMGQETQYF
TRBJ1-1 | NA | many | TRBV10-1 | TGCGCCAGCAGTGAATCCCGTAGTTCGACTGAAGCTTTCTTT | CASSESRSSTEAFF
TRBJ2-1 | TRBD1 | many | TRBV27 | TGTGCCAGCAGTCGAGGGACAGTCTCGACCTACAATGAGCAGTTCTTC | CASSRGTVSTYNEQFF
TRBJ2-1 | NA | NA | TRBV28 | TGTGCCAGCAGTTTTGTCGGTTACAATGAGCAGTTCTTC | CASSFVGYNEQFF
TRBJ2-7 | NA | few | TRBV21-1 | TGTGCCAGCAGCACCGGGACAGGGGGCGACGAGCAGTACTTC | CASSTGTGGDEQYF
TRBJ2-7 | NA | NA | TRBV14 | TGTGCCAGCAGCCAAACCGACTATTACGAGCAGTACTTC | CASSQTDYYEQYF
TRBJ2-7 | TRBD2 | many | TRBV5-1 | TGCGCCAGCAGCTTTGAGGGTTTCCAATCGGGCGGGAGCTCCTACGAGCAGTACTTC | CASSFEGFQSGGSSYEQYF
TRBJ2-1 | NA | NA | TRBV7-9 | TGTGCCCACCTTGGGGTCAATGAGCAGTTCTTC | CAHLGVNEQFF
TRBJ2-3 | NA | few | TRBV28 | TGTGCCAGCAGTTTAGGGATGAGCACAGATACGCAGTATTTT | CASSLGMSTDTQYF
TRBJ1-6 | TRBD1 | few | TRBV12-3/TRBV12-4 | TGTGCCAGCACGAAACAGTGGGACAGGGGTTCACCCCTCCACTTT | CASTKQWDRGSPLHF
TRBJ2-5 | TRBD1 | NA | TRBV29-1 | TGCAGCGGGGGACAGACCCAAGAGACCCAGTACTTC | CSGGQTQETQYF
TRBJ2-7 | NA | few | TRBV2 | TGTGCCAGCGGGCAGGAGACGGTGACCTACGAGCAGTACTTC | CASGQETVTYEQYF
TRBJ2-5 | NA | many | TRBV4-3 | TGCGCCAGCAGCCACGGACGTAACCAAGAGACCCAGTACTTC | CASSHGRNQETQYF
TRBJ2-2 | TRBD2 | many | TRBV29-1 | TGCAGCGTTGAGTCTTCGGGAGGCGGGGAGCTGTTTTTT | CSVESSGGGELFF
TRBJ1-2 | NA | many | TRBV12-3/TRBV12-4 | TGTGCCAGCAGTCCTAGTGGGACATTTCTTGGCTACACCTTC | CASSPSGTFLGYTF
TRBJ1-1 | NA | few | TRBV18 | TGTGCCAGCTCACCTACTACCCACAGGGACACTGAAGCTTTCTTT | CASSPTTHRDTEAFF
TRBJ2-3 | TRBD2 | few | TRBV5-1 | TGCGCCAGCAGCTTGGCCCTAGCGGGAACAGATACGCAGTATTTT | CASSLALAGTDTQYF
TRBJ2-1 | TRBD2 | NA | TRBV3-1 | TGTGCCAGCAGCCGCGGGACTAGCGTCCCTGAGCAGTTCTTC | CASSRGTSVPEQFF
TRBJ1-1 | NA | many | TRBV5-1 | TGCGCCAGCTACGACAGAACGAACACTGAAGCTTTCTTT | CASYDRTNTEAFF
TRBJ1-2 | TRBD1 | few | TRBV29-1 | TGCAGCGTTGATGGGGACAGTTACAACTATGGCTACACCTTC | CSVDGDSYNYGYTF
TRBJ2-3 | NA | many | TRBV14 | TGTGCCAGCAGCCTCGGGACTTTCACAGATACGCAGTATTTT | CASSLGTFTDTQYF
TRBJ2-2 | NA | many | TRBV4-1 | TGCGCCAGCAGCCAGATGACGGGCGGGGCGAACACCGGGGAGCTGTTTTTT | CASSQMTGGANTGELFF
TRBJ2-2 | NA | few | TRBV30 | TGTGCCTGGAACAGGGCGAACACCGGGGAGCTGTTTTTT | CAWNRANTGELFF
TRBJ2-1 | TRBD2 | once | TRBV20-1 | TGCAGTGCTCGTGGGAGGACTAGCGGGAGGGCCGTCAATGAGCAGTTCTTC | CSARGRTSGRAVNEQFF
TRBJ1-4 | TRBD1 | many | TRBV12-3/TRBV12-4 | TGTGCCAGCAGTCCCCGGGACAGAGATGAAAAACTGTTTTTT | CASSPRDRDEKLFF
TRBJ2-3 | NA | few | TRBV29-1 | TGCAGCGTTGATGGTCAGGTCGGCACAGATACGCAGTATTTT | CSVDGQVGTDTQYF
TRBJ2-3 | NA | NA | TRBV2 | TGTGCCAGCAGTGAAGCAGCCGGGATAACAAGCACAGATACGCAGTATTTT | CASSEAAGITSTDTQYF
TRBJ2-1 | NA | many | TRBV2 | TGTGCCAACCGGGACAACTCCTACAATGAGCAGTTCTTC | CANRDNSYNEQFF
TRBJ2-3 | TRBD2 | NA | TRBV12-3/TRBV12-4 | TGTGCCAGCAGCCGACTAGCGGGTGCACAAAATACGCAGTATTTT | CASSRLAGAQNTQYF
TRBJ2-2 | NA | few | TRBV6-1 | TGTGCCAGCAGTGAAGATTGGACAGACACCGGGGAGCTGTTTTTT | CASSEDWTDTGELFF
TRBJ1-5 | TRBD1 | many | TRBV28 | TGTGCCAGCAGGACACAGGGGGCCAACAATCAGCCCCAGCATTTT | CASRTQGANNQPQHF
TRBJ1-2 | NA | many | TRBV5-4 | TGTGCCAGCAGCTTGAGACAGGTGACTGGCTACACCTTC | CASSLRQVTGYTF
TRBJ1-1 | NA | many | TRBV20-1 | TGCAGTGCTAGAGAGTTAGGACGGGGGAACACTGAAGCTTTCTTT | CSARELGRGNTEAFF
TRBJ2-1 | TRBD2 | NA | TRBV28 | TGTGCCAGCAGTTTATCGTTTAGTTCTAGCGGGGTTTCCCCTTACAATGAGCAGTTCTTC | CASSLSFSSSGVSPYNEQFF
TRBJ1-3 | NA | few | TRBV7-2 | TGTGCCAGCAGCTTATTATCCCCTAGAACGGGAAACACCATATATTTT | CASSLLSPRTGNTIYF
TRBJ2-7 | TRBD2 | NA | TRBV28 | TGTGCCAGCAGTACCGCCGGGACTAGCGGGTTTTACGAGCAGTACTTC | CASSTAGTSGFYEQYF
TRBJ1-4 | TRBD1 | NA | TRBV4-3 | TGCGCCAGCAGCCAAGGGGACAGGGGGCCTTCTAATGAAAAACTGTTTTTT | CASSQGDRGPSNEKLFF